This T cell receptor (beta chain) was captured in a study of OX40 agonist ivuxolimab in advanced cancers. Broader study findings: The mean number of expanded clones was higher in CD8+ T cells than in CD4+. With doses of 0.1 to 3.0 mg/kg, CD4+ and CD8+ blood T cells had undergone clonal expansion by week 6. Some nonresponders additionally presented with little normalized T-cell clonal expansion.

Concerning this clone: Its antigen is unidentified.

Germline CDR1 SGHAT, CDR2 FQNNGV. The CDR3 has 18 amino acids. Losses at the gene ends were 5 bases for V and 3 bases for J; bases not matched to a gene: 14. Sequenced by immunoSEQ multiplex PCR; TCRdb stores in-frame clones only, minus some. The sample lists roughly 100,000 clones; around 85% were seen once. The sequencing used CD4+ or CD8+ T cells sorted from blood, collected in a trial of the OX40 agonist ivuxolimab. This sequence originates from an adult with an advanced solid tumor such as melanoma, head and neck, liver or kidney cancer. The chain has TRBV11-2 and TRBJ2-2; the match to TRBD1 covers 8 bases. For the CDR3, the DNA is TGTGCCAGCAGCGATTCTCTAGGACCGGGACAGGACACCGGGGAGCTGTTTTTT. Translating gives CASSDSLGPGQDTGELFF. Full variable domain (remainder filled in from reference TRBV11-2 and TRBJ2-2): EAGVAQSPRYKIIEKRQSVAFWCNPISGHATLYWYQQILGQGPKLLIQFQNNGVVDDSQLPKDRFSAERLKGVDSTLKIQPAKLEDSAVYLCASSDSLGPGQDTGELFFGEGSRLTVL.